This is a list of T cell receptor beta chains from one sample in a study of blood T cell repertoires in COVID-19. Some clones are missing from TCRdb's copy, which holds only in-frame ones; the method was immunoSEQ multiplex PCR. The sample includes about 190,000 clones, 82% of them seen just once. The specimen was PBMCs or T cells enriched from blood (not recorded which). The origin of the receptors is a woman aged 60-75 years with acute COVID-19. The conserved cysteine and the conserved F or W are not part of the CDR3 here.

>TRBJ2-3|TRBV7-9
ASSLDTAGDTQY
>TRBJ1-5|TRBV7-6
ASSYGSNQPQH
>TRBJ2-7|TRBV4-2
ASSRPSGTGSSYEQY
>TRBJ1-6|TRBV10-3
AISQEGGNSPLH
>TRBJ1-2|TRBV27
ASSLSGTGGGYT
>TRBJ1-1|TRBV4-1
ASSQDRSTNTEAF
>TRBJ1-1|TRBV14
ASSQSRSGTEAF
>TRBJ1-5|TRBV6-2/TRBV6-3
ASSNLGTGNQPQH
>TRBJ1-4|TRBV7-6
ASSLAGTGERKLF
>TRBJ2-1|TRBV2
ASTMTSGNSNEQF
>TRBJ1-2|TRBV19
ASRSTGANYGYT
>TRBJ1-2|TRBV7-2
ASSAGVYGYT
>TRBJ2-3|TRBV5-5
ASSYEGTDTQY
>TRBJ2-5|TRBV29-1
SVGAEYQETQY
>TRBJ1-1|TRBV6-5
ASSYGRGEAF
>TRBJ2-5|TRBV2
ASRGGREETQY
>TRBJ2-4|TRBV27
ASSFDGANIQY
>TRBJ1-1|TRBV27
ASSPWTGTNTEAF
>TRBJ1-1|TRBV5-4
ASSVEPGQGPLMNTEAF
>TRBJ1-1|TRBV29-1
SVGRVGQNLMNTEAF
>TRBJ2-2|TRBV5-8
ASSSPQGQSVSGELF
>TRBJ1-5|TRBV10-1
ASTPFRSSNQPQH
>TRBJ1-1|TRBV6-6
ASSEGALNTEAF
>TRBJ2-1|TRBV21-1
ASSKSSSSYNEQF
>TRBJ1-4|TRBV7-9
ASSPLTGADEKLF
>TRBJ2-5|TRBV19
ASSADRLSWETQY
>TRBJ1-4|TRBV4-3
ASRLQGVEKLF
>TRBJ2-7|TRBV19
ASSIRYVTGGGDEQY
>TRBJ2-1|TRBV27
ASSLLGQFEQF
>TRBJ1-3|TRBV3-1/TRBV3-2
ASSQDGSVLGGNTIY
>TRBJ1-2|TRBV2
ASSRDRVDGYT
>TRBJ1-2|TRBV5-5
ASSYGQLVGASNYGYT
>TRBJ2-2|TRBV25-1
ASSALRDKNTGELF
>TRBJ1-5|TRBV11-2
ASSLGLGNQPQH
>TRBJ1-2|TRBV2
ASSEAPGGNGYT
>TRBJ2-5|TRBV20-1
SASPVAGNQETQY
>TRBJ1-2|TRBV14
ASSRHRGNYGYT
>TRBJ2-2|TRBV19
ASSPAHRVPGELF
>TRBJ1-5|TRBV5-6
ASSLGQGAYQPQH
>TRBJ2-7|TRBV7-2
ASSPSRDRVYEQY